The 24 T cell receptor beta chains listed next were all sequenced from one sample in a study of breast tumors, draining lymph nodes, adjacent tissues. TCRdb reprocessed the multiplex PCR reads with MiXCR, giving one entry per CDR3 protein. The sample lists 200,000 to 250,000 distinct CDR3 sequences; 32% were seen once. Breast cancer patients provided tissue from their axillary draining lymph nodes. The sequencing input was axillary lymph node tissue. The source is a female donor with breast cancer. Some clones in this sample may be carry-over from other donors' samples.

This chain joins TRBV29-1 and TRBJ2-2, with D perhaps being TRBD1 or TRBD2 (5 bases each). V shed 6 bases and J shed 7 bases, with 12 bases lying between them. The CDR3 length is 12 residues. Looked up from germline, CDR1 is SQVTM and CDR2 is ANQGSEA. The CDR3 reads CSVIGDGGELFF. For the CDR3, the DNA is TGCAGCGTGATAGGGGACGGCGGGGAGCTGTTTTTT.

This clonotype has a count of ten or more. The chain combines TRBV29-1 with TRBJ2-5; D gene uncertain. The CDR3 has 11 amino acids. Deletions cut 0 bases from V and 10 bases from J, with 9 bases between. Germline-derived CDR1 and CDR2 are SQVTM and ANQGSEA. The CDR3 is CSVEERRSQYF. The CDR3 DNA reads TGCAGCGTTGAAGAAAGACGGAGCCAGTACTTC.

This clonotype was found many times. This chain uses TRBV28 with TRBJ2-5; 13 nucleotides align to TRBD2. The CDR3 contains 15 residues. From germline, CDR1 is MDHEN and CDR2 SYDVKM. V was pared by 6 bases and J by 4 bases, with 5 bases of the junction left unmatched. CDR3 sequence: CASRSTSGRLETQYF. As DNA, the CDR3 is TGTGCCAGCAGGTCGACTAGCGGGAGGTTAGAGACCCAGTACTTC.

This clonotype occurred many times. This rearrangement joins TRBV7-3 to TRBJ2-4; 8 nucleotides match TRBD1. This CDR3 comprises 14 residues. V was pared by 8 bases and J by 6 bases, with 9 bases of the junction left unmatched. Germline V gene lookup returns CDR1 SGHTA and CDR2 FQGTGA. The CDR3 sequence is CASALGQVPNIQYF. CDR3 coding DNA: TGTGCCAGCGCCCTGGGACAGGTTCCAAACATTCAGTACTTC.

This clonotype has a single count. Since the CDR3 does not end with the conserved phenylalanine or tryptophan, this likely comes from a read error. This chain links TRBV24-1 with TRBJ2-1; D gene ambiguous. The CDR3 consists of 12 residues. Germline CDR1 and CDR2: KGHDR and SFDVKD. The CDR3 nucleotides are TGTGCCGCCAGTGATTTGACCGGTATGCAGTTCCTC. Its protein product is CAASDLTGMQFL.

The sample holds many counts of this clonotype. The V call is TRBV27, the J call TRBJ2-7; 7 positions match TRBD2. Per germline, CDR1 MNHEY and CDR2 SMNVEV (reference sequence). J gave up 6 bases and V 0 bases, and 8 bases lay outside the gene matches. This CDR3 is built from 15 residues. The CDR3 sequence is CASSLSGGGFGEQYF. The CDR3 DNA reads TGTGCCAGCAGTTTATCGGGGGGAGGGTTTGGCGAGCAGTACTTC.

This clonotype was found many times. The V call is TRBV20-1, the J call TRBJ2-2; D is undetermined. Looked up from germline, CDR1 is DFQATT and CDR2 is SNEGSKA (reference sequence). Deletions cut 6 bases from V and 8 bases from J, with 10 bases between. The CDR3 has 11 residues. DNA of the CDR3: TGCAGTGCAACCGATAGGGGGGAGCTGTTTTTT. This translates into CSATDRGELFF.

The sample holds one count of this clonotype. The chain links TRBV15 to TRBJ2-1, with TRBD2 identical over 7 bases. Germline V gene data show CDR1 as LNHNV and CDR2 as YYDKDF (reference sequence). V shed 11 bases and J 10 bases; nucleotides not matched to a gene: 14. The length of the CDR3 is 13 residues. CDR3 amino acids: CAAAGAPPYEQFF. The CDR3 coding sequence is TGTGCCGCGGCGGGAGCGCCCCCCTACGAGCAGTTCTTC.

In regard to this clonotype: This may come from a read error, since a much larger clone is one base off. J is TRBJ2-1 and V is TRBV4-1, with D unclear. Germline CDR1 MGHRA, CDR2 YSYEKL. The CDR3 extends over 16 amino acids. The CDR3, as DNA: TGCGCCAGCAACCAAGTCGATCTGGTCACCTACAATGAGCAGTTCTTC. This codes for CASNQVDLVTYNEQFF.

The rearrangement links TRBV6-5 to TRBJ1-1, with 8 bases lining up with TRBD1. Germline CDR1 reads MNHEY; CDR2 reads SVGAGI. With 5 bases clipped from V and 4 bases from J, the junction kept 6 bases outside the gene matches. The CDR3 contains 14 residues. The CDR3 sequence is CASSTRQGRTEAFF. The CDR3 DNA reads as TGTGCCAGCAGTACCAGACAGGGGCGCACTGAAGCTTTCTTT.

This clonotype has more than one count but fewer than ten. The J gene is TRBJ2-1, the V gene TRBV6-1; D possibly corresponds to TRBD2 (6 bases). The V and J ends lost 4 bases and 0 bases respectively, with 13 bases between them. Germline CDR1 and CDR2: MNHNS and SASEGT. The CDR3 extends over 16 amino acids. CDR3 DNA sequence: TGTGCCAGCAGTGTACGGGGGTTGAGCTCCTACAATGAGCAGTTCTTC. Translating gives CASSVRGLSSYNEQFF.

This clonotype was picked up many times. This chain links TRBV12-3 or TRBV12-4 with TRBJ2-3, with 15 bases that match TRBD2. V trimming: 4 bases; J trimming: 0 bases; junction bases outside the gene matches: 2. The CDR3 sequence is 17 residues long. The DNA for the CDR3 is TGTGCCAGCAGTTCCGGGACTAGCGGGAGGAGCACAGATACGCAGTATTTT. It yields the protein CASSSGTSGRSTDTQYF.

This clonotype was detected many times. The V call is TRBV19, the J call TRBJ2-7, with 8 bases aligning to TRBD1. The CDR3 runs to 15 residues. Losses at the gene ends were 6 bases for V and 2 bases for J; bases not matched to a gene: 9. CDR1 and CDR2 from the germline V gene are LNHDA and SQIVND (reference sequence). The DNA of the CDR3 is TGTGCCAGTAGCTTCGTCAGGGGGCATACCTACGAGCAGTACTTC. As protein: CASSFVRGHTYEQYF.

This clonotype appeared many times. The rearrangement joins TRBV2 to TRBJ1-2; 8 nucleotides match TRBD1. V lost 4 bases, J lost 4 bases, and 5 bases stayed unmatched. Germline V gene data show CDR1 as SNHLY and CDR2 as FYNNEI. The CDR3 loop spans 14 amino acids. CDR3 DNA: TGTGCCAGCAGTGGAGGACAGGGTACCTATGGCTACACCTTC. Its translation: CASSGGQGTYGYTF.

This clonotype was observed many times. The chain uses TRBV12-3 or TRBV12-4 and TRBJ2-7; 11 positions agree with TRBD1. The V segment lost 3 bases and the J segment 0 bases; nucleotides outside the gene matches: 4. The CDR3 spans 16 residues. CDR3 bases: TGTGCCAGCAGTTTGGGGACAGGGGGACCCTCCTACGAGCAGTACTTC. This gives the protein CASSLGTGGPSYEQYF.

There are many counts of this clonotype. This chain links TRBV12-3 or TRBV12-4 with TRBJ1-5, with a tentative D call TRBD1 (6 bases). CDR3 size: 15 residues. Trimming stripped 5 bases from V and 3 bases from J, with 14 bases between. The CDR3 region has the DNA TGTGCCAGCAGTCCGTGGGACAACTACAATCAGCCCCAGCATTTT. Encoded protein: CASSPWDNYNQPQHF.

This clonotype showed up many times. V usage is TRBV12-5 and J usage is TRBJ2-7; 11 bases map to TRBD2. The junction had 6 bases not matched to a gene; V was cut back by 6 bases and J by 2 bases. CDR1 LGHNT and CDR2 FRNRAP come from the germline V gene. There are 15 residues in the CDR3. In DNA form, the CDR3 reads TGTGCTAGTGGAACTAGCGGGAGTACCACCTACGAGCAGTACTTC. Its translation is CASGTSGSTTYEQYF.

This clonotype was detected only a few times. This may arise from a read error, as a much more abundant clone is one base away. This CDR3 is CASSPQVKYQETQHF. In nucleotides, the CDR3 is TGTGCCAGCAGCCCACAGGTGAAGTACCAAGAGACCCAGCACTTC. The rearrangement uses TRBV7-9 and TRBJ2-5, with a tentative D call TRBD1 (5 bases). Germline V gives CDR1 SEHNR, CDR2 FQNEAQ (reference sequence). The CDR3 length is 15 residues.

This clonotype has ten or more counts. The chain combines TRBV5-8 with TRBJ1-2; the match to TRBD1 covers 9 bases. CDR1 is SGHTS, CDR2 YDEGEE, per germline. J lost 7 bases, V lost 4 bases, and 11 bases had no gene match. The CDR3 covers 15 residues. The CDR3 protein is CASSLRDRVRSGYTF. The CDR3 nucleotides read TGTGCCAGCAGCCTGCGGGACAGGGTGAGGTCTGGCTACACCTTC.

This clonotype has ten or more counts. The genes are TRBV6-1 and TRBJ1-5; a weak D match, TRBD1 (5 bases). Germline values: CDR1 MNHNS, CDR2 SASEGT. This CDR3 is built from 13 residues. Trimming removed 7 bases from V and 10 bases from J, with 17 bases in between. For the CDR3, the DNA is TGTGCCAGCACGAACAGGCTTTTGGATCCCCAGCATTTT. Residues: CASTNRLLDPQHF.

The chain is built from TRBV29-1 and TRBJ1-1, with D hard to call. Trimming removed 1 base at V and 1 base at J, with 7 bases between. Germline lookup yields CDR1 SQVTM and CDR2 ANQGSEA. The CDR3 runs 13 residues. CDR3 sequence (DNA): TGCAGCGTTGAAGGTGGCAGGAACACTGAAGCTTTCTTT. Its translation: CSVEGGRNTEAFF.

This clonotype was counted ten times or more. J is TRBJ2-3 and V is TRBV5-1, with a possible D match to TRBD1 (6 bases). V was cut by 4 bases and J by 4 bases, with 10 bases left in between. The CDR3 has 13 amino acids. Looked up from germline, CDR1 is SGHRS and CDR2 is YFSETQ. Written as DNA, the CDR3 is TGCGCCAGCAGCACTAGGGGGTCAGATACGCAGTATTTT. Its translation is CASSTRGSDTQYF.

At least ten counts were recorded for this clonotype. The V and J genes are TRBV20-1 and TRBJ2-7; D call uncertain. Germline V CDR1 and CDR2: DFQATT, SNEGSKA (reference sequence). The CDR3 runs to 10 residues. Trimming left V 6 bases short and J 2 bases short, with 5 bases between. The CDR3 DNA follows: TGCAGTGCCCATCCCTACGAGCAGTACTTC. This encodes CSAHPYEQYF.

The table lists this clonotype with many counts. The V gene is TRBV19, the J gene TRBJ2-3; 7 bases match TRBD1. Germline CDR1 reads LNHDA; CDR2 reads SQIVND (reference sequence). V trimming: 6 bases; J trimming: 14 bases; junction bases outside the gene matches: 23. The CDR3 totals 16 residues. The CDR3: CASSTNTPGLTGQLYF. CDR3 nucleotide sequence: TGTGCCAGTAGCACAAATACGCCGGGGTTGACAGGGCAATTGTATTTT.